The next 29 T cell receptor beta chains were all read from a single sample in a study of cytomegalovirus exposure and HLA in healthy donors. PCR employed 60 Vbeta and 13 Jbeta primers. Libraries were prepared by immunoSEQ multiplex PCR; TCRdb keeps only in-frame clonotypes and omits some of them. The data contain about 120,000 clones, around 10% of them seen just once; the ten biggest clones take up less than 4%. The sequenced sample was PBMCs. All receptors derive from a man in his thirties or forties in good health and CMV-seronegative.

This clone was recorded a few times. The genes are TRBV4-3 and TRBJ2-2; D gene ambiguous. This CDR3 is built from 12 residues. Per the germline V gene, CDR1 is LGHNA and CDR2 is YSLEER. V lost 3 bases, J lost 4 bases, and 3 bases lay in between. The CDR3 loop reads CASSHLTGELFF. The CDR3 DNA reads TGCGCCAGCAGCCATCTCACCGGGGAGCTGTTTTTT.

This chain connects TRBV11-2 to TRBJ2-5; weak D call: TRBD1 (6 bases). Trimming shortened V by 6 bases and J by 1 base, and 12 bases separated the two germline ends. CDR3 length: 14 amino acids. Germline assignment: CDR1 SGHAT and CDR2 FQNNGV. CDR3 coding DNA: TGTGCCAGCAGTTTAAAGGGGGTCCAAGAGACCCAGTACTTC. It encodes CASSLKGVQETQYF.

The chain combines TRBV6-1 with TRBJ1-5; tentatively, D is TRBD1 (5 bases). V was pared by 5 bases and J by 4 bases, with 12 bases between. The length of the CDR3 is 14 residues. Germline lookup yields CDR1 MNHNS and CDR2 SASEGT. CDR3 sequence (DNA): TGTGCCAGCAGTACAGGAGTGGAGAATCAGCCCCAGCATTTT. It yields the protein CASSTGVENQPQHF.

The chain has TRBV19 and TRBJ1-5; D remains ambiguous. V was trimmed by 1 base and J by 4 bases, leaving 8 bases between them. Germline assignment: CDR1 LNHDA and CDR2 SQIVND (reference sequence). This CDR3 has 14 residues. In DNA, the CDR3 is TGTGCCAGTAGTATAGTTGGGAGGAATCAGCCCCAGCATTTT. Translated: CASSIVGRNQPQHF.

Only a few counts were recorded for this clone. CDR3 nucleotide sequence: TGCGCCAGCAGCTTGAACCAGCAAGAGACCCAGTACTTC. It codes for CASSLNQQETQYF. The chain links TRBV5-1 to TRBJ2-5; D uncertain. CDR3 length: 13 residues. Trimming removed 1 base from V and 2 bases from J, with 6 bases in between. Germline-derived CDR1 and CDR2 are SGHRS and YFSETQ.

The rearrangement joins TRBV18 to TRBJ1-3; TRBD1 is a possible D gene (5 bases). CDR3 length: 17 residues. Germline CDR1 is KGHSH and CDR2 is LQKENI. V gave up 2 bases and J gave up 0 bases, with 14 bases separating them. CDR3 sequence: CASSPDPTGFSGNTIYF. CDR3 coding DNA: TGTGCCAGCTCACCAGATCCTACAGGATTCTCTGGAAACACCATATATTTT.

This clone was counted only a few times. CDR3 amino acids: CASGLEQGYEQYF. The CDR3 coding sequence is TGTGCTAGTGGTTTGGAGCAGGGGTACGAGCAGTACTTC. This chain connects TRBV12-5 to TRBJ2-7; possible D gene TRBD1, 6 bases. Deletions cut 1 base from V and 4 bases from J, with 8 bases between. The CDR3 totals 13 residues. Germline CDR1 is LGHNT and CDR2 is FRNRAP.

The V gene is TRBV6-1, the J gene TRBJ2-7, with 8 positions matching TRBD2. V lost 3 bases to trimming and J lost 10 bases; unmatched junction nucleotides: 11. The CDR3 covers 14 residues. The V gene's germline CDR1 is MNHNS and CDR2 SASEGT. CDR3 bases: TGTGCCAGCAGTGAGGCGGGAGGTGGTTACGGACAGTACTTC. It encodes CASSEAGGGYGQYF.

Only a few counts were recorded for this clone. This chain connects TRBV7-9 to TRBJ1-2, with D possibly being TRBD1 (6 bases). The CDR3 is made up of 14 amino acids. Germline-derived CDR1 and CDR2 are SEHNR and FQNEAQ (reference sequence). V was shortened by 1 base and J by 6 bases, with 12 bases between the two germline ends. The CDR3 DNA sequence: TGTGCCAGCAGCTTAGGTGAGGGGGGGGATGGCTACACCTTC. Protein: CASSLGEGGDGYTF.

The chain has TRBV10-3 and TRBJ2-2; D gene uncertain. Trimming removed 0 bases from V and 8 bases from J, with 10 bases in between. In germline, CDR1 is ENHRY, CDR2 SYGVKD. The CDR3 has 14 residues. CDR3 DNA sequence: TGTGCCATCAGTGAGTCGAAGCCCGAAGGGGAGCTGTTTTTT. It codes for CAISESKPEGELFF.

This clone was counted only a few times. CDR3 loop: CASSEITGSPAAEQYF. In DNA, the CDR3 is TGTGCCAGCAGCGAAATAACCGGGTCCCCGGCCGCCGAGCAGTACTTC. The gene calls are TRBV7-8 and TRBJ2-7, with no clear D. Germline assignment: CDR1 SGHVS and CDR2 FQNEAQ. Trimming shortened V by 5 bases and J by 6 bases, and 23 bases separated the two germline ends. The CDR3 length is 16 residues.

V usage is TRBV5-4 and J usage is TRBJ1-4, with 8 nucleotides matching TRBD1. The length of the CDR3 is 14 residues. With V trimmed by 2 bases and J by 6 bases, 3 bases remained unmatched. The germline CDR1 and CDR2 sequences are SGHNT and YYREEE (reference sequence). CDR3 protein: CASSFSGGDEKLFF. The CDR3 DNA follows: TGTGCCAGCAGCTTCTCAGGGGGCGATGAAAAACTGTTTTTT. The full variable domain, rest sourced from reference TRBV5-4 and TRBJ1-4, is ETGVTQSPTHLIKTRGQQVTLRCSSQSGHNTVSWYQQALGQGPQFIFQYYREEENGRGNFPPRFSGLQFPNYSSELNVNALELDDSALYLCASSFSGGDEKLFFGSGTQLSVL.

The chain couples TRBV18 to TRBJ2-1, with 7 bases matching TRBD1. V was pared by 1 base and J by 2 bases, with 2 bases of the junction left unmatched. The CDR3 is 15 residues long. Germline CDR1 reads KGHSH; CDR2 reads LQKENI. The CDR3 loop is CASSPLGGAYNEQFF. Written as DNA, the CDR3 is TGTGCCAGCTCACCACTAGGGGGCGCCTACAATGAGCAGTTCTTC.

This clone was seen a few times. The chain employs TRBV7-9 and TRBJ2-5; the match to TRBD2 covers 9 bases. Germline V lookup: CDR1 SEHNR, CDR2 FQNEAQ (reference sequence). CDR3 size: 16 residues. V lost 5 bases, J lost 5 bases, and 12 bases stayed unmatched. In DNA, the CDR3 is TGTGCCAGCAGCCCAGAGACCGGGACTAGCTGGGAGACCCAGTACTTC. Its translation: CASSPETGTSWETQYF.

This CDR3 reads CASSMGGAGNFEQFF. CDR3 in DNA: TGTGCCAGCAGTATGGGCGGTGCAGGGAACTTTGAGCAGTTCTTC. V gene TRBV28 combines with J gene TRBJ2-1; tentative D call: TRBD1 (5 bases). Germline CDR1 is MDHEN and CDR2 is SYDVKM. Trimming cost V 5 bases and J 9 bases, with 20 bases left between them. The CDR3 sequence is 15 residues long.

This clone was detected only a few times. The rearrangement joins TRBV4-1 to TRBJ2-3; TRBD2 might be the D (6 bases). Germline values: CDR1 MGHRA, CDR2 YSYEKL. Trimming left V 4 bases short and J 3 bases short, with 11 bases between. The CDR3 spans 14 residues. CDR3 sequence: CASSLDSGTDTQYF. DNA of the CDR3: TGCGCCAGCAGCCTTGATAGCGGAACAGATACGCAGTATTTT.

This clone was observed a few times. This chain connects TRBV2 to TRBJ2-7; TRBD2 matches 13 bases. Germline V CDR1 and CDR2: SNHLY, FYNNEI. The CDR3 runs to 14 residues. V was pared by 6 bases and J by 4 bases, with 3 bases of the junction left unmatched. CDR3 nucleotide sequence: TGTGCCAGCAGAGGACTAGCGGGAGCGTACGAGCAGTACTTC. As protein: CASRGLAGAYEQYF.

The genes are TRBV4-3 and TRBJ1-2, with 7 bases matching TRBD1. CDR3 length: 15 residues. With V trimmed by 0 bases and J by 8 bases, 9 bases remained unmatched. Germline assignment: CDR1 LGHNA and CDR2 YSLEER. DNA for the CDR3: TGCGCCAGCAGCCAAGACAGAACAGGGGCACGAGGCTACACCTTC. This gives the protein CASSQDRTGARGYTF.

The chain is built from TRBV7-9 and TRBJ2-5; the match to TRBD1 covers 7 bases. The V segment lost 7 bases and the J segment 5 bases; nucleotides outside the gene matches: 13. CDR1 SEHNR and CDR2 FQNEAQ come from the germline V gene (reference sequence). CDR3 length: 15 residues. The DNA of the CDR3 is TGTGCCAGCACACGAGGAGGACAGGTTAGGGAGACCCAGTACTTC. This translates into CASTRGGQVRETQYF.

This clone was seen a few times. This CDR3 is CAWSLGGQPNQPQHF. The CDR3 bases are TGTGCCTGGAGCCTCGGGGGACAGCCCAATCAGCCCCAGCATTTT. The rearrangement uses TRBV30 and TRBJ1-5, with TRBD1 matching 7 bases. This CDR3 has 15 residues. The trim removed 3 bases at V and 3 bases at J, leaving 8 bases unmatched. The germline V gene has CDR1 GTSNPN and CDR2 SVGIG (reference sequence).

In this sample, this clone turned up a few times. The chain carries TRBV4-2 and TRBJ2-3; D is undetermined. The germline V gene encodes CDR1 LGHNA and CDR2 YNFKEQ. V was shortened by 1 base and J by 2 bases, with 7 bases between the two germline ends. The CDR3 extends over 14 amino acids. DNA for the CDR3: TGTGCCAGCAGCCAAGGACTTTACACAGATACGCAGTATTTT. Protein product: CASSQGLYTDTQYF.

V gene TRBV5-1 combines with J gene TRBJ2-7, with TRBD1 matching over 10 bases. With V trimmed by 2 bases and J by 0 bases, 11 bases remained unmatched. The CDR3 is 18 residues long. The germline V gene has CDR1 SGHRS and CDR2 YFSETQ. The CDR3 coding sequence is TGCGCCAGCAGCTTAGGAAGACAGGGGGCCTCAAGCTCCTACGAGCAGTACTTC. This sequence encodes CASSLGRQGASSSYEQYF.

CDR3 bases: TGTGCCAGCAGCCAAGATCGGTGGTGGGGCAGCTACAATGAGCAGTTCTTC. Amino acid sequence: CASSQDRWWGSYNEQFF. The V call is TRBV14, the J call TRBJ2-1; the D gene is possibly TRBD1 (5 bases). Germline lookup yields CDR1 SGHDN and CDR2 FVKESK. Trimming pared 0 bases from V and 3 bases from J, leaving 15 bases between. The CDR3 has 17 residues.

The gene calls are TRBV19 and TRBJ1-5; 8 nucleotides match TRBD1. The CDR3 contains 15 residues. CDR1 is LNHDA, CDR2 SQIVND, per germline (reference sequence). After removal of 7 bases from V and 2 bases from J, the junction contained 7 bases not matched to a gene. Written as DNA, the CDR3 is TGTGCCAGTAATTCAGGGGGCCTGGGCAATCAGCCCCAGCATTTT. This sequence encodes CASNSGGLGNQPQHF.

This clone was seen more than once but under ten times. The chain uses TRBV10-1 and TRBJ2-1; 8 bases align to TRBD2. The CDR3 spans 15 residues. Germline V gene sequence: CDR1 WNHNN, CDR2 SYGVQD (reference sequence). V lost 0 bases and J lost 7; bases outside the gene matches: 5. The CDR3 sequence is CASSESRTSNNEQFF. Here the CDR3 DNA reads TGCGCCAGCAGTGAGTCCAGGACTAGCAATAATGAGCAGTTCTTC.

J is TRBJ2-1 and V is TRBV4-1, with 8 positions matching TRBD1. CDR3 length equals 15 residues. The germline CDR1 and CDR2 sequences are MGHRA and YSYEKL. With V trimmed by 0 bases and J by 7 bases, 5 bases remained unmatched. This CDR3 is CASSQDTTGVNEQFF. The CDR3, as DNA: TGCGCCAGCAGCCAAGACACGACAGGGGTAAATGAGCAGTTCTTC.

This clone was counted a few times. The chain carries TRBV7-9 and TRBJ2-1; 10 bases align to TRBD2. CDR1 is SEHNR, CDR2 FQNEAQ, per germline (reference sequence). With V trimmed by 5 bases and J by 0 bases, 1 base remained unmatched. This CDR3 contains 15 residues. The CDR3 loop is CASSPSGSSYNEQFF. The CDR3 DNA sequence: TGTGCCAGCAGCCCTAGCGGGAGCTCCTACAATGAGCAGTTCTTC.

This clone was detected a few times. The chain has TRBV5-1 and TRBJ1-3; D might be TRBD1 (5 bases). The CDR3 has 15 residues. From germline, CDR1 is SGHRS and CDR2 YFSETQ. With 4 bases removed from V and 1 base from J, the gap between germline ends came to 12 bases. The CDR3 sequence: CASSRGGGSGNTIYF. The CDR3 region has the DNA TGCGCCAGCAGCAGAGGTGGGGGGTCTGGAAACACCATATATTTT.

The chain recombines TRBV27 with TRBJ2-7; a possible D gene is TRBD1 (5 bases). This CDR3 region has 14 residues. V lost 4 bases to trimming and J lost 2 bases, with 12 bases between them. Germline V CDR1 and CDR2: MNHEY, SMNVEV (reference sequence). CDR3 DNA sequence: TGTGCCAGCAGTTCACCGGACAATCCCTACGAGCAGTACTTC. Translated, it gives CASSSPDNPYEQYF.